The source of this T cell receptor (beta chain) is a study of blood T cell repertoires in COVID-19. Categorization into cohorts depended on clinical history that participants reported. Using immunoSEQ multiplex PCR, the repertoire was profiled, and TCRdb retains in-frame clones only, with some absent. The profile shows under 150,000 clones, 70% to 90% of them singletons. Trimming shortened V by 6 bases and J by 7 bases, and 13 bases separated the two germline ends. The CDR3 runs 13 residues. This clone was seen more than once but under ten times. The sequenced material came from PBMCs or T cells enriched from blood (not recorded which). The origin of this receptor is a middle-aged woman who had recovered from COVID-19. The V and J genes are TRBV12-3 or TRBV12-4 and TRBJ1-5; maybe TRBD1 (6 bases). In DNA, the CDR3 is TGTGCCAGCAGCCTACAGGGCAGCCAGCCCCAGCATTTT. Protein product: CASSLQGSQPQHF.